Each of the 27 T cell receptor beta chains below was sequenced from the same sample in a study of Ad26.COV2.S vaccination and SARS-CoV-2 variants. Assay used: immunoSEQ multiplex PCR; TCRdb lists only in-frame clones, some missing. Of about 470,000 clones detected, around 90% appear once; the ten largest clones hold roughly 4%. Treatment denoted: 15 to 20 received Ad26.COV2.S at low or high dose, single or two shots; roughly five received placebo; per-sample allocation not given. Collection of the samples took place on day 63 after the first injection of vaccine or placebo. Here the sequenced sample was peripheral blood, taken in a trial of Ad26.COV2.S vaccine versus placebo. Source of these receptors: a person between 18 and 60 years old who received the Ad26.COV2.S COVID-19 vaccine or a placebo.

The chain links TRBV6-2 or TRBV6-3 to TRBJ1-5, with no clear D. This CDR3 is built from 14 residues. Germline-derived CDR1 and CDR2 are MNHEY and SVGEGT. V lost 2 bases and J 1 base, leaving 6 bases between the germline ends. CDR3: CASSYDRSNQPQHF. In nucleotides, the CDR3 is TGTGCCAGCAGTTACGACCGAAGCAATCAGCCCCAGCATTTT.

The rearrangement joins TRBV14 to TRBJ2-7, with TRBD2 identical over 9 bases. V lost 0 bases, J lost 10 bases, and 10 bases stayed unmatched. CDR1 and CDR2 (germline): SGHDN, FVKESK. The CDR3 runs 15 residues. CDR3 sequence reads: CASSQDSGLARSQYF. CDR3 DNA: TGTGCCAGCAGCCAAGATAGTGGACTAGCGAGGAGTCAGTACTTC.

This clone was counted once. The V gene is TRBV15, the J gene TRBJ1-3, with a possible D match to TRBD1 (5 bases). Germline V gene data show CDR1 as LNHNV and CDR2 as YYDKDF (reference sequence). The CDR3 is 16 residues long. The V gene lost 1 base and the J gene lost 4 bases, with 14 bases spanning the gap. The CDR3 DNA reads as TGTGCCACCAGCAGAGTGGGGCCCGGATTAGGAAACACCATATATTTT. This codes for CATSRVGPGLGNTIYF.

This chain uses TRBV24-1 with TRBJ2-5, with TRBD1 identical over 7 bases. There are 14 residues in the CDR3. CDR1 KGHDR and CDR2 SFDVKD come from the germline V gene. The V segment lost 3 bases and the J segment 1 base; nucleotides outside the gene matches: 1. CDR3 coding DNA: TGTGCCACCAGTGATAGGGGGCCCCAAGAGACCCAGTACTTC. It translates to CATSDRGPQETQYF.

CDR3 coding DNA: TGTGCCAGCAGCCAGGCCACCGGGACGGGAGAATACGAGCAGTACTTC. Translated: CASSQATGTGEYEQYF. This chain uses TRBV14 with TRBJ2-7; possible D gene TRBD2, 6 bases. Trimming stripped 3 bases from V and 4 bases from J, with 19 bases between. The V gene's germline CDR1 is SGHDN and CDR2 FVKESK. The CDR3 is made up of 16 amino acids. Looking up the rest from reference TRBV14 and TRBJ2-7 gives the full variable domain: EAGVTQFPSHSVIEKGQTVTLRCDPISGHDNLYWYRRVMGKEIKFLLHFVKESKQDESGMPNNRFLAERTGGTYSTLKVQPAELEDSGVYFCASSQATGTGEYEQYFGPGTRLTVT.

CDR3 DNA: TGTGCCAGTAGTATAGCTAGTTGGGGGGCGACCAATCAGCCCCAGCATTTT. Translated: CASSIASWGATNQPQHF. The genes are TRBV19 and TRBJ1-5; D may be TRBD1 (6 bases). From germline, CDR1 is LNHDA and CDR2 SQIVND (reference sequence). The V gene lost 1 base and the J gene lost 3 bases, with 16 bases spanning the gap. The CDR3 length is 17 residues.

Only one count was recorded for this clone. J is TRBJ2-2 and V is TRBV2, with D unclear. The germline V gene encodes CDR1 SNHLY and CDR2 FYNNEI. The CDR3 is 16 residues long. V lost 4 bases to trimming and J lost 7 bases, with 19 bases between them. The CDR3 bases are TGTGCCAGCAGTGTAATGGTTAGCCACGTGGACGGGGAGCTGTTTTTT. This translates into CASSVMVSHVDGELFF.

This chain links TRBV5-1 with TRBJ2-1; D is perhaps TRBD2 (5 bases). This CDR3 has 14 amino acids. The germline V gene encodes CDR1 SGHRS and CDR2 YFSETQ. Trimming shortened V by 0 bases and J by 15 bases, and 19 bases separated the two germline ends. The CDR3 DNA reads as TGCGCCAGCAGCTTGGATCCGAGGGAGTCCCCTCCGTTCTTC. It translates to CASSLDPRESPPFF.

The chain recombines TRBV5-4 with TRBJ2-7; D is possibly TRBD1 (6 bases). V was shortened by 5 bases and J by 7 bases, with 25 bases between the two germline ends. There are 16 residues in the CDR3. Per germline, CDR1 SGHNT and CDR2 YYREEE (reference sequence). CDR3 DNA: TGTGCCAGCAGTTCCGGGACACCACTCCTACGATATGAGCAGTACTTC. As protein: CASSSGTPLLRYEQYF.

This chain uses TRBV28 with TRBJ2-2; perhaps TRBD1 as D (5 bases). This CDR3 comprises 14 residues. V lost 3 bases, J lost 9 bases, and 14 bases lay in between. Germline V gives CDR1 MDHEN, CDR2 SYDVKM. CDR3 sequence (DNA): TGTGCCAGCAGTTTTAGGGGTGAGCACCGGGAGCTGTTTTTT. Translated, it gives CASSFRGEHRELFF.

The chain combines TRBV10-3 with TRBJ2-3; 8 positions agree with TRBD2. The V segment lost 3 bases and the J segment 1 base; nucleotides outside the gene matches: 6. This CDR3 is 16 amino acids long. CDR1 is ENHRY, CDR2 SYGVKD, per germline. The CDR3 sequence is CAISDGSGTGTDTQYF. In nucleotides, the CDR3 is TGTGCCATCAGTGATGGTAGCGGGACCGGCACAGATACGCAGTATTTT.

The chain combines TRBV9 with TRBJ2-7, with D possibly TRBD1 on 5 matching bases. This CDR3 contains 14 residues. The germline V gene has CDR1 SGDLS and CDR2 YYNGEE. Between the trimmed V and J ends, which lost 0 bases and 4 bases, there was a span of 11 bases. CDR3 nucleotide sequence: TGTGCCAGCAGCGTAGGGCAGGGTATGTACGAGCAGTACTTC. This codes for CASSVGQGMYEQYF.

The chain couples TRBV7-2 to TRBJ2-7; TRBD1 matches at 7 bases. The V gene end was trimmed by 8 bases and the J gene end by 3 bases; junction bases not matched to a gene: 10. The CDR3 runs to 14 residues. CDR1 and CDR2 from the germline V gene are SGHTA and FQGNSA. CDR3 region: CASGRRQGHYEQYF. CDR3 coding DNA: TGTGCCAGCGGAAGAAGACAGGGTCACTACGAGCAGTACTTC.

The chain couples TRBV5-1 to TRBJ2-5, with D perhaps matching TRBD2 (5 bases). Deletions cut 4 bases from V and 3 bases from J, with 10 bases between. Germline values: CDR1 SGHRS, CDR2 YFSETQ. The CDR3 loop spans 13 amino acids. CDR3 DNA: TGCGCCAGCAGCGATGGGAGTGAAGAGACCCAGTACTTC. Translating gives CASSDGSEETQYF.

The chain has TRBV18 and TRBJ2-5, with 7 bases matching TRBD2. CDR3 length: 14 amino acids. With V trimmed by 6 bases and J by 5 bases, 9 bases remained unmatched. The germline V gene encodes CDR1 KGHSH and CDR2 LQKENI. CDR3 region: CASSPGLGRETQYF. The CDR3 nucleotides are TGTGCCAGCTCCCCCGGACTAGGCAGGGAGACCCAGTACTTC.

The chain carries TRBV4-3 and TRBJ1-2, with D tentatively TRBD1 (6 bases). The germline V gene has CDR1 LGHNA and CDR2 YSLEER. The CDR3 contains 15 residues. Trimming removed 0 bases from V and 3 bases from J, with 11 bases in between. The CDR3 DNA sequence: TGCGCCAGCAGCCAAGAGGAACAGGGCGACTATGGCTACACCTTC. It translates to CASSQEEQGDYGYTF.

The J gene is TRBJ1-1, the V gene TRBV7-3; D is unclear. Germline V gives CDR1 SGHTA, CDR2 FQGTGA. The CDR3 runs to 13 residues. Deletions cut 4 bases from V and 0 bases from J, with 6 bases between. This chain's CDR3 is CASSSYLNTEAFF. The CDR3 DNA reads as TGTGCCAGCAGCTCTTATTTGAACACTGAAGCTTTCTTT.

This chain links TRBV29-1 with TRBJ2-7, with 7 bases that match TRBD2. After removal of 0 bases from V and 5 bases from J, the junction contained 4 bases not matched to a gene. The germline V gene has CDR1 SQVTM and CDR2 ANQGSEA. This CDR3 spans 13 amino acids. As DNA, the CDR3 is TGCAGCGTTGAAGAGCGGGAGAGGAACGAGCAGTACTTC. It translates to CSVEERERNEQYF.

This clone was found a few times. In nucleotides, the CDR3 is TGTGCCAGTACGTCCATGCAGGGGGCTCACAATCAGCCCCAGCATTTT. Residues: CASTSMQGAHNQPQHF. V is TRBV19 and J is TRBJ1-5; the match to TRBD1 covers 8 bases. Unmatched junction bases numbered 11, after V lost 7 bases and J lost 3 bases. The germline V gene has CDR1 LNHDA and CDR2 SQIVND (reference sequence). The CDR3 is 16 amino acids.

This chain connects TRBV30 to TRBJ1-2; D remains ambiguous. Looked up from germline, CDR1 is GTSNPN and CDR2 is SVGIG (reference sequence). Between the trimmed V and J ends, which lost 0 bases and 6 bases, there was a span of 8 bases. There are 12 residues in the CDR3. The CDR3 region has the DNA TGTGCCTGGAGTGTTGACGGAAATGGCTACACCTTC. As protein: CAWSVDGNGYTF.

The CDR3 region is CASSLSRLDEQFF. The CDR3, as DNA: TGCGCCAGCAGCCTTTCCCGACTAGATGAGCAGTTCTTC. This chain links TRBV4-1 with TRBJ2-1; possibly TRBD2 for D (6 bases). The germline CDR1 and CDR2 sequences are MGHRA and YSYEKL. V was pared by 4 bases and J by 8 bases, with 12 bases between. This CDR3 region has 13 residues.

CDR3 nucleotides: TGTGCCAGCAGCTTGTGGGAGGATTCACCCCTCCACTTT. Its translation is CASSLWEDSPLHF. The V call is TRBV5-4, the J call TRBJ1-6; D is ambiguous. V lost 1 base and J 8 bases, leaving 7 bases between the germline ends. The length of the CDR3 is 13 residues. CDR1 SGHNT and CDR2 YYREEE come from the germline V gene (reference sequence).

CDR3 protein: CASSRRHRGGTYEQYF. CDR3 sequence (DNA): TGTGCCAGCAGCCGACGACATAGGGGGGGAACCTACGAGCAGTACTTC. The rearrangement links TRBV3-1 (or the pseudogene TRBV3-2) to TRBJ2-7, with a tentative D call TRBD2 (7 bases). The germline CDR1 and CDR2 sequences are LGHDT and YNNKEL (reference sequence). CDR3 size: 16 residues. With 4 bases removed from V and 2 bases from J, the gap between germline ends came to 18 bases.

The chain links TRBV19 to TRBJ1-2; D uncertain. V lost 0 bases to trimming and J lost 2 bases, with 10 bases between them. CDR1 and CDR2 from the germline V gene are LNHDA and SQIVND (reference sequence). The CDR3 runs 15 residues. DNA of the CDR3: TGTGCCAGTAGTATAGAGCAAGGGTTGAACTATGGCTACACCTTC. Protein: CASSIEQGLNYGYTF. The whole variable domain, remainder taken from reference TRBV19 and TRBJ1-2, is DGGITQSPKYLFRKEGQNVTLSCEQNLNHDAMYWYRQDPGQGLRLIYYSQIVNDFQKGDIAEGYSVSREKKESFPLTVTSAQKNPTAFYLCASSIEQGLNYGYTFGSGTRLTVV.

The V and J genes are TRBV18 and TRBJ1-1; no clear D. Trimming pared 8 bases from V and 1 base from J, leaving 11 bases between. Germline lookup yields CDR1 KGHSH and CDR2 LQKENI. The CDR3 sequence is 13 residues long. CDR3 DNA: TGTGCCAGCCTAATAAATGGGAACACTGAAGCTTTCTTT. This codes for CASLINGNTEAFF.

This chain connects TRBV2 to TRBJ2-7; tentatively, D is TRBD2 (6 bases). Germline CDR1 SNHLY, CDR2 FYNNEI. Between the trimmed V and J ends, which lost 9 bases and 6 bases, there was a span of 21 bases. CDR3 length: 14 residues. The CDR3 DNA follows: TGTGCCAGGGGCCGACCGGGGCGCGGGGCCGAGCAGTACTTC. This sequence encodes CARGRPGRGAEQYF.

This chain links TRBV7-9 with TRBJ2-1; 9 bases match TRBD2. The CDR3 covers 16 residues. V was clipped by 1 base and J by 6 bases; unmatched bases: 7. Germline assignment: CDR1 SEHNR and CDR2 FQNEAQ (reference sequence). The CDR3 protein is CASSLGVGTSRNEQFF. The CDR3 nucleotides are TGTGCCAGCAGCTTAGGAGTGGGGACTAGCCGCAATGAGCAGTTCTTC.